These T cell receptor beta chains were read from a single sample in a study of T cells in localized non-small cell lung cancer. Some clones are missing from TCRdb's copy, which holds only in-frame ones; the method was immunoSEQ multiplex PCR. The sample contains 45,000 to 65,000 clones, roughly 75% of which appear only once. This specimen was PBMCs, taken before any cancer treatment. All receptors derive from a woman aged 35 to 70 with stage II lung adenocarcinoma. Both conserved end residues are part of each CDR3. The D gene is left open where the match is weak. Clone size is shown for a subset of rows, as once, few, many or a class of expanded clone.

size	J	D	V	DNA	CDR3
NA	TRBJ2-5	TRBD1	TRBV30	TGTGCCTGGAGTCCCAGGACAGGGGAAGAGACCCAGTACTTC	CAWSPRTGEETQYF
NA	TRBJ2-1	NA	TRBV6-1	TGTGCCAGCAGTGAAAAGGTAGGGAGCTCCTACAATGAGCAGTTCTTC	CASSEKVGSSYNEQFF
NA	TRBJ1-2	NA	TRBV29-1	TGCAGCGTTGAGGAGAATGGCTACACCTTC	CSVEENGYTF
few	TRBJ1-4	TRBD1	TRBV5-6	TGTGCCAGCAGCCGGACAGGGAACGTAGGTGAAAAACTGTTTTTT	CASSRTGNVGEKLFF
NA	TRBJ1-1	NA	TRBV6-5	TGTGCCAGCAGTTACGCTGGGGCGGGGGCTGAAGCTTTCTTT	CASSYAGAGAEAFF
few	TRBJ2-7	NA	TRBV9	TGTGCCAGCAGCGTAGGAGGGGACTCCTACGAGCAGTACTTC	CASSVGGDSYEQYF
once	TRBJ1-1	NA	TRBV19	TGTGCCAGTAGTCCAAGTAGCACTGAAGCTTTCTTT	CASSPSSTEAFF
NA	TRBJ1-1	NA	TRBV14	TGTGCCAGCAGCCAAGATCTGTTCCGGGGAATGAACACTGAAGCTTTCTTT	CASSQDLFRGMNTEAFF
NA	TRBJ2-3	NA	TRBV19	TGTGCCAGTAGTGTTGACAGGTATCCCACAGATACGCAGTATTTT	CASSVDRYPTDTQYF
NA	TRBJ2-7	NA	TRBV18	TGTGCCAGCTCACCCTCAGGGAGCGGCAATTGGGAGCAGTACTTC	CASSPSGSGNWEQYF
NA	TRBJ1-5	NA	TRBV19	TGTGCCAGTAGTATGTCCAGTTATCAGCCCCAGCATTTT	CASSMSSYQPQHF
few	TRBJ2-3	TRBD1	TRBV9	TGTGCCAGCAGCGTGGACAGGGCTAGCACAGATACGCAGTATTTT	CASSVDRASTDTQYF
NA	TRBJ2-3	NA	TRBV7-8	TGTGCCAGCACTATAGCGGAGGGGGCAGATACGCAGTATTTT	CASTIAEGADTQYF
NA	TRBJ2-7	NA	TRBV6-1	TGTGCCAGCAGTGATCGGGTTAACTACGAGCAGTACTTC	CASSDRVNYEQYF
NA	TRBJ2-7	TRBD2	TRBV5-1	TGCGCCAGCAGCGCACGGGAGGGAGCCCCTTACGAGCAGTACTTC	CASSAREGAPYEQYF
medium-sized	TRBJ1-1	NA	TRBV27	TGTGCCAGCAGCCCATCGGCAGGGAACACTGAAGCTTTCTTT	CASSPSAGNTEAFF
NA	TRBJ2-1	NA	TRBV19	TGTGCCAGTAGTCCAATGACAGGCGTTACCTACAATGAGCAGTTCTTC	CASSPMTGVTYNEQFF
once	TRBJ2-1	NA	TRBV7-8	TGTGCCAGCAGCTTTTCCAGGGAAGGTGAGCAGTTCTTC	CASSFSREGEQFF
NA	TRBJ2-7	NA	TRBV4-1	TGCGCCAGCAGCCAAGTCCTAACAGATGACGAGCAGTACTTC	CASSQVLTDDEQYF
NA	TRBJ1-2	NA	TRBV5-6	TGTGCCAGCAGCTTGAGGGGGTATGAGGACATCAATTTTTTCTATGGCTACACCTTC	CASSLRGYEDINFFYGYTF
NA	TRBJ1-1	NA	TRBV28	TGTGCCAGCAGTTCCCTGCGGGGGCGGATGAACACTGAAGCTTTCTTT	CASSSLRGRMNTEAFF
NA	TRBJ2-5	NA	TRBV6-5	TGTGCCAGCAAAAGGACTCTCTTAGGAGAGACCCAGTACTTC	CASKRTLLGETQYF
NA	TRBJ2-3	NA	TRBV18	TGTGCCAGCTCACCACCAGGGGATGCAGATACGCAGTATTTT	CASSPPGDADTQYF
NA	TRBJ2-7	TRBD1	TRBV30	TGTGCGCGAACAGGGGGCAACGACGAGCAGTACTTC	CARTGGNDEQYF
once	TRBJ1-2	NA	TRBV9	TGTGCCAGCAGCCGCGAGTGGATGGAAAAGGGCTACACCTTC	CASSREWMEKGYTF
NA	TRBJ1-6	NA	TRBV9	TGTGCCAGCAGCGACTTAAGCTCCTATAATTCACCCCTCCACTTT	CASSDLSSYNSPLHF
NA	TRBJ2-7	TRBD1	TRBV7-9	TGTGCCAGCAGCTTGACAGGGAAGAACGACTACGAGCAGTACTTC	CASSLTGKNDYEQYF
NA	TRBJ2-6	TRBD1	TRBV7-2	TGTGCCAGCAGCGGGCAGGGGGCTGGGGCCAACGTCCTGACTTTC	CASSGQGAGANVLTF
NA	TRBJ2-6	TRBD1	TRBV25-1	TGTGCCAGCAGTAAGACAGGGGAAACTGGGGCCAACGTCCTGACTTTC	CASSKTGETGANVLTF
NA	TRBJ2-5	TRBD2	TRBV9	TGTGCCAGCAGCGCCCTAGCGGGGCCTCGGGAGACCCAGTACTTC	CASSALAGPRETQYF
NA	TRBJ1-2	NA	TRBV7-8	TGTGCCAGCATCCCCTTTTTGGGCATGGAAGGCAACACCTTC	CASIPFLGMEGNTF
NA	TRBJ1-5	TRBD1	TRBV30	TGTGCCTGGAGTTGGGGGGACAGGGGACGGAGCAATCAGCCCCAGCATTTT	CAWSWGDRGRSNQPQHF
once	TRBJ2-3	TRBD1	TRBV7-3	TGTGCCAGCAGCTTAAAGGCAGGGGGCCTTCTTCCTAGCACAGATACGCAGTATTTT	CASSLKAGGLLPSTDTQYF
NA	TRBJ2-5	NA	TRBV28	TGTGCCAGCAGTTTATTACAGGGAGAGCAAGAGACCCAGTACTTC	CASSLLQGEQETQYF
few	TRBJ1-2	TRBD1	TRBV6-5	TGTGCCAGCAGTTACCTCGGGGCAGGGGGTTATGGCTACACCTTC	CASSYLGAGGYGYTF